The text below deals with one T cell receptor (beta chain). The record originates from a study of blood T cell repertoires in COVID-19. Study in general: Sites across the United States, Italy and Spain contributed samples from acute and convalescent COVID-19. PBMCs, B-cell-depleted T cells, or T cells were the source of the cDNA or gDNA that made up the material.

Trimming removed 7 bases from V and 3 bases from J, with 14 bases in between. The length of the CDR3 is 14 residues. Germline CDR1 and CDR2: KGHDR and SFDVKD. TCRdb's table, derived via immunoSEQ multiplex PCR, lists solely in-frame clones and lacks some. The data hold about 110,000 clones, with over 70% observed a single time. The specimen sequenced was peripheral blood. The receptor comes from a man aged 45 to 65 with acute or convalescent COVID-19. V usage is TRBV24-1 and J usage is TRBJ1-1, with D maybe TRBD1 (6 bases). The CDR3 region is CATSAGDRYTEAFF. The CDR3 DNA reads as TGTGCCACCAGCGCAGGGGACCGGTACACTGAAGCTTTCTTT.